Sequencing of this T cell receptor beta chain was carried out in a study of PD-1 blockade in classical Hodgkin lymphoma. Exposure to brentuximab vedotin varied, and each patient had relapsed following autologous stem cell transplantation. Trimming pared 9 bases from V and 2 bases from J, leaving 17 bases between. CDR1 is SNHLY, CDR2 FYNNEI, per germline. This CDR3 has 14 residues. Profiling relied on immunoSEQ multiplex PCR, and the TCRdb table lists in-frame clones only, not all of them. The sample holds over 80,000 clones, over 85% seen once. The sequence derives from a human donor with classical Hodgkin lymphoma. Specimen: peripheral blood mononuclear cells (PBMCs), collected at baseline. V usage is TRBV2 and J usage is TRBJ2-7; D is undetermined. CDR3 protein: CARGFKRFPYEQYF. The CDR3, as DNA: TGTGCCAGGGGGTTTAAACGGTTCCCCTACGAGCAGTACTTC.